This T cell receptor (beta chain) was recorded in a study of blood T cell repertoires in COVID-19. The wider study: Acute-phase and convalescent COVID-19 samples originated in the United States, Italy and Spain. PBMCs, B-cell-depleted T cells, or T cells provided the cDNA or gDNA that made up the material.

Individuals drawn from 24 US areas were about 18 to 90 years old. Clones were sequenced by immunoSEQ multiplex PCR, and TCRdb holds only the in-frame ones, with some missing. The profile shows fewer than 250,000 clones, roughly 87% of them singletons. The V and J ends lost 4 bases and 6 bases, in that order; junction bases with no gene match: 8. CDR3 length: 15 amino acids. Germline lookup yields CDR1 SGHDT and CDR2 YYEEEE. The clonotype originates from a woman aged 25 to 39 with acute COVID-19. Input material: PBMCs or T cells enriched from blood (not recorded which). The gene calls are TRBV5-6 and TRBJ1-5; 9 bases are shared with TRBD1. The CDR3 reads CASSLNRGPGQPQHF. The DNA of the CDR3 is TGTGCCAGCAGCCTGAACAGGGGGCCGGGTCAGCCCCAGCATTTT.